This paragraph reports one T cell receptor beta chain. This record belongs to a study of blood T cell repertoires in COVID-19. Repertoires were generated with immunoSEQ multiplex PCR, while TCRdb's copy carries only in-frame clones and drops some. The data hold roughly 20,000 clones, with roughly 93% observed a single time. J gave up 4 bases and V 3 bases, and 7 bases lay outside the gene matches. CDR3 size: 16 residues. Looked up from germline, CDR1 is LGHNA and CDR2 is YSLEER. The chain uses TRBV4-3 and TRBJ2-3, with TRBD2 matching 10 bases. Sequencing was performed on peripheral blood. The clonotype comes from a human donor in a cohort sampled during active COVID-19. The CDR3 DNA sequence: TGCGCCAGCAGCCAGGTCTTAGCGGGAGGCTCAGATACGCAGTATTTT. As protein: CASSQVLAGGSDTQYF.